This T cell receptor (beta chain) was found in a study of CD8+ T cells in alopecia areata. Broader study findings: Mouse data revealed clearer TCR sharing than patient data did, a gap possibly tied to HLA.

The sequencing template was cDNA reverse transcribed from extracted RNA. The table came from immunoSEQ multiplex PCR; TCRdb's copy has only in-frame clones and leaves some out. The repertoire holds about 82,000 clones, with roughly 50% as singletons. Concerning this clone: Its antigen is undetermined.

CDR1 SGDLS and CDR2 YYNGEE come from the germline V gene. CDR3 length: 13 residues. Trimming shortened V by 4 bases and J by 0 bases, and 8 bases separated the two germline ends. The chain joins TRBV9 to TRBJ2-7; no clear D. The sample consisted of NKG2D-high CD8+ T cells sorted from blood. The TCR sequence derives from a human donor with alopecia areata. DNA for the CDR3: TGTGCCAGCAGCTCAGCCCCCTCCTACGAGCAGTACTTC. This translates into CASSSAPSYEQYF.